The 2 T cell receptor beta chains reported below all come from one sample, sequenced in a study of CD8+CD57+ T cells in acquired aplastic anemia. Previously, flow cytometry had revealed CD8+CD57+ cell expansion in the patients chosen for sequencing. Genomic DNA served as template for TCR beta VDJ and CDR3 profiling. One entry per CDR3 protein results from TCRdb running MiXCR on the reads. The sample has 150,000 to 200,000 distinct CDR3 sequences, around half seen once; the top ten hold 9.7%. The sequencing sample was made of sorted CD4+, CD8+, or CD8+CD57+ T cells (not recorded which) from PBMCs. These receptors came from a human donor with aplastic anemia.

The chain links TRBV12-3 or TRBV12-4 to TRBJ2-7; tentative D call: TRBD2 (6 bases). This CDR3 spans 16 amino acids. V was cut by 3 bases and J by 0 bases, with 15 bases left in between. The CDR3 coding sequence is TGTGCCAGCAGTTTGCGGGGCCAGGGCCTCTCCTACGAGCAGTACTTC. Translated, it gives CASSLRGQGLSYEQYF.

The rearrangement uses TRBV19 and TRBJ2-5, with 10 bases aligning to TRBD2. CDR1 is LNHDA and CDR2 is SQIVND in the germline V gene (reference sequence). V shed 5 bases and J 4 bases; nucleotides not matched to a gene: 7. The CDR3 length is 15 residues. CDR3 sequence: CASSSGLAGVETQYF. CDR3 nucleotide sequence: TGTGCCAGTAGTTCCGGTCTAGCGGGAGTAGAGACCCAGTACTTC.